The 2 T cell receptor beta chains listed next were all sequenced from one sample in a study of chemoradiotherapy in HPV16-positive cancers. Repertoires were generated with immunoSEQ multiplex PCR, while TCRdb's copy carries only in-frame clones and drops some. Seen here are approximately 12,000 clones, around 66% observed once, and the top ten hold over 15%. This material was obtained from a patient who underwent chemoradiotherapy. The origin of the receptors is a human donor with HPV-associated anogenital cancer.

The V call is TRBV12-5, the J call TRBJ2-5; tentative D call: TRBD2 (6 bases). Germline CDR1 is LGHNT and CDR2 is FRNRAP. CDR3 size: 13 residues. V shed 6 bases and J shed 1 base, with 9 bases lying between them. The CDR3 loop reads CASGRDSQETQYF. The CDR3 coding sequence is TGTGCTAGTGGGAGGGACTCCCAAGAGACCCAGTACTTC.

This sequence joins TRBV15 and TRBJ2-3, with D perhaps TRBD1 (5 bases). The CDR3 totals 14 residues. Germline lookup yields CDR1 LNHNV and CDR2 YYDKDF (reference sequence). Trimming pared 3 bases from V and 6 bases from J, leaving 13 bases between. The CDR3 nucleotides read TGTGCCACCAGCAGCAGGGTGGTAGCTGATACGCAGTATTTT. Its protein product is CATSSRVVADTQYF.